At least ten counts were recorded for the clone carrying this TCR beta chain. Its antigen remains unknown. The TCRbeta library was prepared with unique molecular identifiers. TCRdb used MiXCR to reprocess the PCR reads, holding one entry per CDR3 protein. The table records roughly 120,000 distinct CDR3 sequences, over 9% of them present only once. This sample was included in a study of T-cell reconstitution after alpha-beta-depleted transplantation in children. Study results and caveats: Day-60 TCRbeta diversity that was high in some patients was derived from surviving recipient T cells and thymic progenitors. Several hundred expanded graft clones reportedly supplied alpha-beta T cells about two months after transplant.

The clonotype originates from a boy aged 2 to 10 with acute lymphoblastic leukemia, due to receive a stem cell transplant. The sequencing here drew on PBMCs, taken before TCRalphabeta/CD19-depleted stem cell transplant.

CDR3 sequence: CASSLFTSGSLDEQYF. The CDR3 DNA sequence: TGTGCCAGCAGCTTGTTCACTAGCGGGAGTCTGGACGAGCAGTACTTC. This chain connects TRBV5-5 to TRBJ2-7; 11 nucleotides line up with TRBD2. CDR3 length: 16 amino acids. Germline V gene data show CDR1 as SGHKS and CDR2 as YYEKEE (reference sequence). Trimming removed 1 base from V and 5 bases from J; junction bases left unmatched: 8.